The next 15 T cell receptor beta chains were all read from a single sample in a study of cytotoxic CD8 clonotypes in ibrutinib-treated CLL. Measured with immunoSEQ multiplex PCR; TCRdb has only the in-frame clones, and not every one. This table has almost 250,000 clones, 60% to 75% appearing once. The specimen comprised PBMCs, sampled after 24 months of ibrutinib treatment. The receptors were gathered from a human donor with chronic lymphocytic leukemia.

The chain couples TRBV7-9 to TRBJ1-1; D call uncertain. The V gene lost 0 bases and the J gene lost 0 bases, with 8 bases spanning the gap. Per germline, CDR1 SEHNR and CDR2 FQNEAQ (reference sequence). The CDR3 contains 15 residues. The CDR3 DNA is TGTGCCAGCAGCTTAGCCCAGAGAATGAACACTGAAGCTTTCTTT. It specifies CASSLAQRMNTEAFF.

The chain carries TRBV6-6 and TRBJ2-3; 13 bases map to TRBD2. Losses at the gene ends were 6 bases for V and 2 bases for J; bases not matched to a gene: 5. CDR3 length equals 16 residues. The germline gives CDR1 MNHNY, CDR2 SVGAGI (reference sequence). The CDR3 coding sequence is TGTGCCAGCAGCCGACTAGCGGGAGGCCCCACAGATACGCAGTATTTT. It codes for CASSRLAGGPTDTQYF.

The chain uses TRBV10-2 and TRBJ2-1; either TRBD1 or TRBD2 may fit D (5 bases each). This CDR3 comprises 15 residues. Trimming cost V 7 bases and J 6 bases, with 19 bases left between them. Germline V CDR1 and CDR2: WSHSY, SAAADI. The CDR3 reads CASTERDASSNEQFF. CDR3 coding DNA: TGCGCCAGCACTGAAAGGGACGCGAGTTCCAATGAGCAGTTCTTC.

V gene TRBV25-1 combines with J gene TRBJ1-2; D not resolved. The ends were cut back, 3 bases at V and 7 bases at J, with 15 bases in the middle. CDR1 is MGHDK, CDR2 SYGVNS, per germline. The CDR3 length is 14 residues. The CDR3 nucleotides are TGTGCCAGCAGTGATTCTGGACCGGTGTCTGGCTACACCTTC. Protein product: CASSDSGPVSGYTF.

The J gene is TRBJ1-3, the V gene TRBV14; D gene ambiguous. Trimming took off 4 bases at V and 0 bases at J, with 10 bases between the two ends. This CDR3 is 15 amino acids long. Germline CDR1 is SGHDN and CDR2 is FVKESK. CDR3 in amino acids: CASSPQPSSGNTIYF. The CDR3 nucleotides read TGTGCCAGCAGCCCCCAACCGAGCTCTGGAAACACCATATATTTT. The complete variable domain, with remaining parts taken from reference TRBV14 and TRBJ1-3, reads EAGVTQFPSHSVIEKGQTVTLRCDPISGHDNLYWYRRVMGKEIKFLLHFVKESKQDESGMPNNRFLAERTGGTYSTLKVQPAELEDSGVYFCASSPQPSSGNTIYFGEGSWLTVV.

This clone turned up a few times. The chain employs TRBV11-1 and TRBJ1-2, with TRBD1 matching 8 bases. The CDR3 is made up of 15 amino acids. Germline V CDR1 and CDR2: SGHAT, FQDESV (reference sequence). The V and J ends lost 2 bases and 4 bases, in that order; junction bases with no gene match: 6. CDR3 sequence: CASSLSRTGIYGYTF. CDR3 DNA: TGTGCCAGCAGCTTATCTCGGACAGGGATCTATGGCTACACCTTC.

The chain joins TRBV11-2 to TRBJ1-2; 11 bases agree with TRBD1. The CDR3 is made up of 16 amino acids. Per germline, CDR1 SGHAT and CDR2 FQNNGV. V shed 5 bases, J shed 8 bases, and the junction held 13 bases outside the gene matches. The CDR3 DNA is TGTGCCAGCAGCCCACGCTACCCCGGGACAGGGGGGGGCTACACCTTC. It codes for CASSPRYPGTGGGYTF.

The J gene is TRBJ2-2, the V gene TRBV19; D gene unclear. Germline V lookup: CDR1 LNHDA, CDR2 SQIVND (reference sequence). The CDR3 extends over 12 amino acids. V dropped 3 bases and J dropped 9 bases, with 8 bases sitting between them. CDR3: CASSIFSRELFF. CDR3 sequence (DNA): TGTGCCAGTAGTATCTTCTCCCGGGAGCTGTTTTTT.

This clone was counted between two and nine times. The V call is TRBV7-9, the J call TRBJ2-7, with D possibly being TRBD1 (6 bases). Germline CDR1 reads SEHNR; CDR2 reads FQNEAQ (reference sequence). The V gene lost 2 bases and the J gene lost 7 bases, with 9 bases spanning the gap. CDR3 length: 12 amino acids. The CDR3 is CASSLQGWEQYF. The CDR3 coding sequence is TGTGCCAGCAGCTTACAGGGGTGGGAGCAGTACTTC.

The sample holds a few counts of this clone. This rearrangement joins TRBV30 to TRBJ2-1, with 7 bases aligning to TRBD2. CDR1 is GTSNPN and CDR2 is SVGIG in the germline V gene (reference sequence). J was trimmed by 5 bases and V by 2 bases; bases with no gene match: 6. The CDR3 has 14 residues. In nucleotides, the CDR3 is TGTGCCTGGAGTCTACTAGCGCATGACAATGAGCAGTTCTTC. Translated, it gives CAWSLLAHDNEQFF.

V gene TRBV4-2 combines with J gene TRBJ2-7; no firm D call. The germline gives CDR1 LGHNA, CDR2 YNFKEQ. Trimming left V 3 bases short and J 4 bases short, with 7 bases between. The length of the CDR3 is 12 residues. CDR3 amino acids: CASSHPEYEQYF. The CDR3 DNA reads TGTGCCAGCAGCCATCCCGAGTACGAGCAGTACTTC.

This chain joins TRBV7-9 and TRBJ2-2; D gene unclear. Germline CDR1 SEHNR, CDR2 FQNEAQ (reference sequence). The CDR3 loop spans 13 amino acids. The V end lost 6 bases, the J end lost 2 bases, and 7 bases lay between the germline ends. CDR3: CASSPRNTGELFF. The CDR3 DNA reads as TGTGCCAGCAGTCCCCGAAACACCGGGGAGCTGTTTTTT.

This clone was detected only a few times. The chain couples TRBV27 to TRBJ1-5; no clear D. CDR3 length: 12 amino acids. The germline V gene encodes CDR1 MNHEY and CDR2 SMNVEV (reference sequence). Between the trimmed V and J ends, which lost 6 bases and 6 bases, there was a span of 9 bases. The CDR3 region is CASSFLGQPQHF. CDR3 bases: TGTGCCAGCAGCTTTTTGGGTCAGCCCCAGCATTTT.

V and J are TRBV25-1 and TRBJ2-5, with 9 nucleotides matching TRBD2. V was clipped by 1 base and J by 5 bases; unmatched bases: 8. This CDR3 region has 16 residues. Germline V CDR1 and CDR2: MGHDK, SYGVNS. The CDR3 coding sequence is TGTGCCAGCAGTGAATGGGCTAGCGGGAAGGGGGAGACCCAGTACTTC. This encodes CASSEWASGKGETQYF.

CDR3 DNA sequence: TGTGCCAGCAGTGGGACTAGCGGGAGGGCCCCCAGCTCCTACAATGAGCAGTTCTTC. Its protein product is CASSGTSGRAPSSYNEQFF. The V gene is TRBV2, the J gene TRBJ2-1; 15 bases are shared with TRBD2. V dropped 4 bases and J dropped 0; count of bases not matched to a gene: 7. The V gene's germline CDR1 is SNHLY and CDR2 FYNNEI. The CDR3 extends over 19 amino acids.